This T cell receptor beta chain is drawn from a study of cytomegalovirus exposure and HLA in healthy donors. Amplification used 60 Vbeta primers and 13 Jbeta primers. The protocol was immunoSEQ multiplex PCR, while the TCRdb copy is restricted to in-frame clones and leaves out a portion. Among fewer than 150,000 clones listed, about 78% were seen once. As regards this clone: Its specificity is unknown.

Study-level findings and limits: Analyzed later, association rates of TCRs varied across HLA loci, with DRB1 most and HLA-C fewest. Cytomegalovirus status, reportedly, was diagnosed with high specificity and sensitivity by the classifier.

J gave up 9 bases and V 5 bases, and 15 bases lay outside the gene matches. Germline V gene data show CDR1 as SEHNR and CDR2 as FQNEAQ (reference sequence). This CDR3 has 16 residues. The specimen sequenced was PBMCs. This chain uses TRBV7-9 with TRBJ2-4; 8 bases agree with TRBD2. The clonotype was recovered from a man aged 35-49 years in good health and CMV-seropositive. The CDR3 region is CASSPPSLAEFGIQYF. In DNA, the CDR3 is TGTGCCAGCAGCCCGCCGTCACTAGCGGAGTTTGGCATTCAGTACTTC. The complete variable domain, with remaining parts taken from reference TRBV7-9 and TRBJ2-4, reads DTGVSQNPRHKITKRGQNVTFRCDPISEHNRLYWYRQTLGQGPEFLTYFQNEAQLEKSRLLSDRFSAERPKGSFSTLEIQRTEQGDSAMYLCASSPPSLAEFGIQYFGAGTRLSVL.